The subject of this entry is one TCR beta chain. The specificity of this receptor is unknown. There are no base qualities to consult, and no much larger clone falls within one base. Inclusive of the bounding cysteine and phenylalanine, the CDR3 is 15 residues long. The DNA shown is the 45-base CDR3, in frame from base 1. Per the germline V gene (reference sequence), DFQATT is the CDR1 and SNEGSKA is the CDR2. V lost 3 bases and J lost 1 base, and the count of bases not matched to a germline gene is 8. The library came from PCR. TCR sequencing of DNA from cultured CD4+ T cells used the Oncomine TCR Beta short-read assay at the Johns Hopkins FTIC core. Genomic DNA was extracted from the cultured CD4+ T cells with the QIAamp micro DNA kit. Oncomine TCR Beta libraries from cultured CD4+ T cells were pooled using unique dual indexes and sequenced on an Illumina iSeq 100. The authors processed their data as follows. Non-productive sequences were removed, and CDR3s that did not start with C, did not end with F or W, or were shorter than 7 amino acids were discarded. Antigen-specific clonotypes were identified with the MANAFEST web application by comparing peptide-stimulated wells with reference and other culture wells. To be called positive, a clone needed an FDR below 0.05, an odds ratio above 5, and a productive frequency above 0.1% in at least two of three replicate wells. A clonotype was classed as cross-reactive if the clonotype showed significant expansion both in SARS-CoV-2 spike wells and in at least one common cold coronavirus spike condition. Similarity between CDR3 sequences was evaluated in R version 3.6.1 using Levenshtein distances (stringdist) and unrooted phylogenetic trees (ape). Starting from the raw public reads, TCRdb applied fastp trimming at Q25, assembled clones with MiXCR and retained in-frame beta chains. All rows with the same CDR3 protein become a single entry with the most common DNA and genes. TCRdb, not the authors, supplied the V and J calls. This sample is represented by fewer than 15,000 distinct CDR3 sequences; under 35% of them were singletons. The ten largest clonotypes hold 34% of the sample.

The data were obtained in a study of vaccination and CD4 T cells after COVID-19 (dated by TCRdb to the early 2020s). Background on the whole study: In the convalescent cohort there were six males and four females, among whom were two Hispanic individuals, seven Caucasians, two Asians and one multiracial person. Post-vaccine blood samples were obtained a median of approximately 70 days after the second vaccine dose, with a range of about 12 to 241 days. As controls, cultures received a CEFX viral epitope pool (the positive control), an HIV-1 Nef peptide pool (the negative control), or no peptide at all. Culture stimuli were overlapping spike peptide pools from SARS-CoV-2 and from the common cold coronaviruses HCoV-NL63, HCoV-OC43 and HCoV-229E. The spike-specific CD4+ TCR repertoire was compared before and after mRNA vaccination in over nine COVID-19 convalescent patients and a handful of infection-naive healthy vaccine recipients. Post-COVID blood samples from convalescent patients were collected a median of roughly 100 days after diagnosis, with a range of roughly 30 to 170 days. Each participant got two doses of either the Pfizer-BioNTech BNT162b2 vaccine (n=8) or the Moderna mRNA-1273 vaccine (n=2). Results the study describes overall, beyond this receptor: The median number of SARS-CoV-2-reactive clonotypes rose from 20 to 25 after infection to 35 to 45 after vaccination, but the change was not significant. Of the vaccine-specific clones in convalescent patients, 304 of 307, or nearly all, reacted only to SARS-CoV-2 spike and did not cross-react with common cold coronaviruses. In convalescent patients, a median around 86% of post-vaccine SARS-CoV-2-reactive clones were detected only after vaccination, suggesting vaccine-specific priming. Relatively few convalescent patients were included in the study, and early timepoints after natural infection were not analyzed.

What the treatment or condition label conveys for this sample: roughly 10-day PBMC culture with coronavirus spike peptide pools or control peptides (ViraFEST assay). To expand antigen-specific T cells with peptide pools and then pick out the expanded clonotypes through TCR sequencing, the study relied on the ViraFEST assay. Healthy vaccine recipients had no prior SARS-CoV-2 infection, confirmed by negative nucleocapsid antibody tests before and after vaccination. PBMCs were cultured at about 2 million per well in IMDM supplemented with around 5% human AB serum and 8.5 to 10 IU/ml IL-2, with about 11 ug/ml peptide pools added. Half of the culture medium was replaced with fresh IL-2-containing medium on days 3 and 7. After about nine days of culture, CD4+ T cells were isolated by negative selection with the EasySep CD4+ T cell isolation kit. Ficoll-Paque Plus gradient centrifugation was used to isolate PBMCs from whole blood, and the isolated PBMCs were then either used fresh or cryopreserved at -140C. Culture conditions were generally each tested in triplicate wells.

The source is a human donor who received a COVID-19 vaccine. The chain was built from TRBV20-1 and TRBJ1-2; 7 middle bases align to TRBD1. The sequenced sample was CD4+ T cells from blood, cultured in vitro, obtained before SARS-CoV-2 vaccination. The DNA sequence is TGCAGTGCTAGTGAAAACAGGGGAGGTAACTATGGCTACACCTTC. Translation gives CSASENRGGNYGYTF.